This T cell receptor beta chain was sequenced during a study of CD8 T cells in ankylosing spondylitis (dated by TCRdb to about 2017). Regarding the complete study: To find TCR variants linked to disease, the study profiled T cell receptor beta repertoires in ankylosing spondylitis patients and healthy donors. The full study cohort was made up of 25 ankylosing spondylitis patients and approximately 100 healthy donors. Peripheral blood was sampled, and synovial fluid was additionally collected from ankylosing spondylitis patients.

The paper's findings and limits, for the study overall: Some of the motif variants had been reported before in the synovial fluid and blood of reactive arthritis patients, a finding that suggests common disease-initiation mechanisms. The disease-linked clones showed a CD8+ phenotype and occurred at relatively low frequencies in peripheral blood. A TCR beta motif made up of several highly homologous amino acid variants appeared to be characteristic of blood from ankylosing spondylitis patients. The disease-linked clones were reported as significantly enriched in matched synovial fluid samples from ankylosing spondylitis patients.

The germline V end is reduced by 5 bases and the J end by 4 bases; junction bases left unmatched: 9. From its cysteine to its phenylalanine, the CDR3 spans 14 amino acids. The entry retains the CDR3 DNA only, 42 bases that are in frame from base 1. The germline V gene encodes CDR1 GTSNPN and CDR2 SVGIG (reference sequence). About this clonotype: What this receptor recognizes is not known. No per-base quality is available; no much larger clone lies one base away.

The listed sequencing device is Illumina HiSeq 2500. Quantitative 5'-RACE with molecular barcodes was the method used to prepare the TCR beta libraries. The original methods were these. A new computational method based on a probabilistic model of VDJ rearrangement was used to identify disease-linked TCR variants. The public reads were reanalyzed by TCRdb: fastp trimming at Q25, MiXCR alignment, in-frame beta chains only. Identical CDR3 protein sequences are pooled into one entry, listed with their most common genes and DNA. The V and J calls here are based on TCRdb, not the publication. Within this sample are 200,000 to 300,000 distinct CDR3 sequences, with about 11% of them counted one time only. 2.5% to 3% of the sample is held by the ten biggest clonotypes.

The chain joins TRBV30 to TRBJ2-7, with TRBD1 identical over 9 junction bases. This receptor was taken from a male donor with ankylosing spondylitis or in good health (not recorded which). Sequenced sample: blood, either unsorted or a sorted T cell fraction (not recorded which). The DNA is as follows: TGTGCCTGGTCACTCGGGACAGGGCAGTACGAGCAGTACTTC. Its coded protein is CAWSLGTGQYEQYF.